The clone carrying this TCR beta chain has only a few counts. Its target is not known. V lost 5 bases and J lost 3, with 11 bases in between. The CDR3 covers 13 residues. Germline CDR1 and CDR2: GTSNPN and SVGIG (reference sequence). This entry is derived from a study of beta chain features in type 1 diabetes. Study results and limitations: In all four CD4+ subsets, TCRB CDR3 length was significantly, moderately reduced in type 1 diabetes.

All of the isolated RNA was reverse transcribed, so expressed TCRB transcripts were sequenced. The table came from immunoSEQ multiplex PCR; TCRdb's copy has only in-frame clones and leaves some out. Of around 310,000 clones in the sample, approximately 13% were seen once. V and J are TRBV30 and TRBJ2-1; the D gene is possibly TRBD1 (6 bases). Sample: naive CD4+ T cells from blood. The source of this sequence is a woman aged 18 to 35 with type 1 diabetes. CDR3: CAWWLTGYNEQFF. The DNA of the CDR3 is TGTGCCTGGTGGTTGACAGGCTACAATGAGCAGTTCTTC.